The rows below give T cell receptor beta chains drawn from one sample of a study of T cells in Graves' hyperthyroidism and ophthalmopathy. TCRdb reanalysed the multiplex PCR reads using MiXCR and keeps one entry per CDR3 protein. The sample includes approximately 210,000 distinct CDR3 sequences, about 15% seen only once; the top ten take approximately 50%. The specimen was blood. The receptors stem from a man in his fifties with Graves' hyperthyroidism. Both conserved end residues are part of each CDR3. D genes are given only for firm matches. The size entry is marked missing in some rows and otherwise reads once, few, many or a size class.

d_gene	j_gene	v_gene	abundance	CDR3nt	CDR3aa
.	TRBJ2-3	TRBV20-1	once	TGCAGTGCTAGCAGGGGAGGTGTTGGAGATACGCAGTATTTT	CSASRGGVGDTQYF
TRBD2	TRBJ2-7	TRBV2	many	TGTGCCAGCAGGGTTGGACTAGAAGGCGAGCAGTACTTC	CASRVGLEGEQYF
.	TRBJ2-5	TRBV4-3	.	TGCGCCAGCAGCCAAGATTACCGCGGGCAGCAAGAGACCCAGTACTTC	CASSQDYRGQQETQYF
.	TRBJ1-1	TRBV10-3	few	TGTGCCATCAGTGAGTCCGGAGCTCGCGGAACTTTCTTT	CAISESGARGTFF
TRBD2	TRBJ2-2	TRBV7-6	few	TGTGCCAGCAGCTTTCGTACTAGCGGGGAGAACACCGGGGAGCTGTTTTTT	CASSFRTSGENTGELFF
.	TRBJ1-1	TRBV5-5	many	TGTGCCAGCAGCTTATCCGGGACACTGAACACTGAAGCTTTCTTT	CASSLSGTLNTEAFF
.	TRBJ2-6	TRBV10-3	many	TGTGCCATCAGTGAGTGGGGCAGGGAGAGCTCTGGGGCCAACGTCCTGACTTTC	CAISEWGRESSGANVLTF
TRBD1	TRBJ1-5	TRBV24-1	.	TGTGCCACCAGTGAAGGACAGGGACAGCCCCAGCATTTT	CATSEGQGQPQHF
.	TRBJ2-7	TRBV18	few	TGTGCCAGCTCACCAACGGGCCCCTCCCCCGAGCAGTACTTC	CASSPTGPSPEQYF
.	TRBJ2-4	TRBV6-2/TRBV6-3	few	TGTGCCAGCAGTCCCCCCGGGGACGCTAGCATTCAGTACTTC	CASSPPGDASIQYF
TRBD2	TRBJ2-3	TRBV4-2	few	TGTGCCAGCAGCCAAGGACTAGCGGGAGGGCCAGATACGCAGTATTTT	CASSQGLAGGPDTQYF
TRBD1	TRBJ2-7	TRBV28	.	TGTGCCAGCCGGGACAGGGTGCCCGAGCAGTACTTC	CASRDRVPEQYF
TRBD2	TRBJ2-1	TRBV30	many	TGTGCCTGGAGTGTTGGAGCGGGACTAGGGAATGAGCAGTTCTTC	CAWSVGAGLGNEQFF
.	TRBJ2-7	TRBV11-2	few	TGTGCCAGCAGCCCACAGACAGGCCACTACGAGCAGTACTTC	CASSPQTGHYEQYF
.	TRBJ2-3	TRBV19	few	TGTGCCAGTAGTATACGGAGACTTGATACGCAGTATTTT	CASSIRRLDTQYF
TRBD2	TRBJ2-6	TRBV28	.	TGTGCCAGCAGTTTAGCTAGCGGGAGAGTGGGGGGGGCCAACGTCCTGACTTTC	CASSLASGRVGGANVLTF
TRBD2	TRBJ2-2	TRBV6-1	many	TGTGCCAGCAGTCAACTAGCGGGAAGTACCGGGGAGCTGTTTTTT	CASSQLAGSTGELFF
.	TRBJ1-1	TRBV3-1	many	TGTGCCAGCAGCCCCCACCCCGGAGCTGAAGCTTTCTTT	CASSPHPGAEAFF
.	TRBJ2-3	TRBV2	many	TGTGCCAGCCGAGCGGGCTTGATCACAGATACGCAGTATTTT	CASRAGLITDTQYF
TRBD2	TRBJ2-3	TRBV7-3	many	TGTGCCAGCAGTACAGGGGGCGGACTAGCGGGACCAGATACGCAGTATTTT	CASSTGGGLAGPDTQYF
.	TRBJ1-5	TRBV10-3	few	TGTGCCATCAGTGAATTTGACGGCTCAAATCAGCCCCAGCATTTT	CAISEFDGSNQPQHF
TRBD1	TRBJ2-7	TRBV5-1	many	TGCGCCAGCAGCTTGCGGGGACAGGGCTCCTACGAGCAGTACTTC	CASSLRGQGSYEQYF
TRBD2	TRBJ2-4	TRBV7-2	few	TGTGCCAGCAGCGTCGTTCTAGCGGGGGGGGGGAACATTCAGTACTTC	CASSVVLAGGGNIQYF
.	TRBJ2-6	TRBV28	.	TGTGCCAGCGCTCGGGCCAAGGAGGGCTCTGGGGCCAACGTCCTGACTTTC	CASARAKEGSGANVLTF
TRBD2	TRBJ2-1	TRBV27	many	TGTGCCAGCAGTTTAAGGGCCACCGGACTAGCGGGAGTTCAGTATGAGCAGTTCTTC	CASSLRATGLAGVQYEQFF
TRBD2	TRBJ2-7	TRBV5-4	.	TGTGCCAGCAGCTTGGGGCTAGCGGGAGCTTTCGAGCAGTACTTC	CASSLGLAGAFEQYF
TRBD1	TRBJ2-1	TRBV19	.	TGTGCCAGTAGTTCCTTATACAGGGGGAAATCCTACAATGAGCAGTTCTTC	CASSSLYRGKSYNEQFF